This TCR beta chain was documented in a study of OX40 agonist ivuxolimab in advanced cancers. The assay was immunoSEQ multiplex PCR, and TCRdb's table has in-frame clones only and misses some. The sample holds 40,000 to 45,000 clones, less than 90% seen once. Germline V gene data show CDR1 as SNHLY and CDR2 as FYNNEI. The CDR3 has 17 amino acids. V was shortened by 3 bases and J by 2 bases, with 16 bases between the two germline ends. Source: CD4+ or CD8+ T cells sorted from blood, taken in a trial of the OX40 agonist ivuxolimab. This TCR was sampled from an adult with an advanced solid tumor such as melanoma, head and neck, liver or kidney cancer. The rearrangement uses TRBV2 and TRBJ2-2; no firm D call. DNA for the CDR3: TGTGCCAGCAGTGAGCGAAACCCTACTTTAAACACCGGGGAGCTGTTTTTT. Its translation: CASSERNPTLNTGELFF.